The 10 T cell receptor beta chains below come from one sample, sequenced in a study of OX40 agonist ivuxolimab in advanced cancers. Clones were read by immunoSEQ multiplex PCR, and TCRdb kept only the in-frame ones, dropping some. This table holds fewer than 65,000 clones, 75% to 90% found once. Specimen: CD4+ or CD8+ T cells sorted from blood, collected in a trial of the OX40 agonist ivuxolimab. These receptors originate from an adult with an advanced solid tumor such as melanoma, head and neck, liver or kidney cancer.

Only one count was recorded for this clone. The chain joins TRBV29-1 to TRBJ2-5; the D gene could be TRBD1 or TRBD2 (6 bases each). CDR3 length equals 15 residues. Germline CDR1 is SQVTM and CDR2 is ANQGSEA. Trimming stripped 7 bases from V and 2 bases from J, with 20 bases between. The CDR3 DNA reads TGCAGCGGAAGCAGGGGACTGGATCTACAAGAGACCCAGTACTTC. This sequence encodes CSGSRGLDLQETQYF.

V usage is TRBV9 and J usage is TRBJ1-2; D gene uncertain. The CDR3 is made up of 13 amino acids. V was clipped by 0 bases and J by 7 bases, with 10 bases between them. CDR1 SGDLS and CDR2 YYNGEE come from the germline V gene. CDR3 bases: TGTGCCAGCAGCGTAGGTCCCTCTGGTGGCTACACCTTC. Translated: CASSVGPSGGYTF.

This clone came up a few times. V usage is TRBV7-7 and J usage is TRBJ2-6, with D unresolved. Germline V CDR1 and CDR2: SSHAT, FNYEAQ (reference sequence). V was clipped by 5 bases and J by 5 bases, with 13 bases between them. This CDR3 is built from 15 residues. The CDR3: CASSPGRVWANVLTF. DNA for the CDR3: TGTGCCAGCAGCCCCGGTAGGGTGTGGGCCAACGTCCTGACTTTC.

J is TRBJ2-1 and V is TRBV4-3; possible D gene TRBD1, 6 bases. CDR1 and CDR2 (germline): LGHNA, YSLEER. The CDR3 totals 21 residues. Trimming stripped 4 bases from V and 3 bases from J, with 31 bases between. The CDR3 protein is CASSPPKGHRQTTGGYNEQFF. CDR3 nucleotides: TGCGCCAGCAGCCCACCGAAGGGACACCGCCAGACCACGGGCGGCTACAATGAGCAGTTCTTC.

This clone was detected only once. The CDR3: CASSLLGAGMFF. CDR3 in DNA: TGTGCCAGCAGTTTACTTGGGGCAGGGATGTTCTTC. V gene TRBV28 combines with J gene TRBJ2-1, with D perhaps TRBD1 (5 bases). Trimming cost V 2 bases and J 15 bases, with 14 bases left between them. This CDR3 has 12 residues. Looked up from germline, CDR1 is MDHEN and CDR2 is SYDVKM. Using reference TRBV28 and TRBJ2-1 for the parts outside the CDR3, the full variable domain is DVKVTQSSRYLVKRTGEKVFLECVQDMDHENMFWYRQDPGLGLRLIYFSYDVKMKEKGDIPEGYSVSREKKERFSLILESASTNQTSMYLCASSLLGAGMFFGPGTRLTVL.

This clone was seen just once. The chain links TRBV5-1 to TRBJ1-4; TRBD1 agrees at 7 bases. The CDR3 loop spans 14 amino acids. Trimming took 4 bases from V and 6 from J; bases not matched to a gene: 6. Germline V gene data show CDR1 as SGHRS and CDR2 as YFSETQ. For the CDR3, the DNA is TGCGCCAGCAGCCCGCGAGGACAGGATGAAAAACTGTTTTTT. Protein sequence: CASSPRGQDEKLFF.

The rearrangement joins TRBV10-3 to TRBJ2-7, with 8 bases that match TRBD2. This CDR3 spans 16 amino acids. V shed 0 bases and J 0 bases; nucleotides not matched to a gene: 4. The germline V gene encodes CDR1 ENHRY and CDR2 SYGVKD. DNA of the CDR3: TGTGCCATCAGTGAGTCGTCGACTAGCGTCTCCTACGAGCAGTACTTC. This codes for CAISESSTSVSYEQYF.

For the CDR3, the DNA is TGTGCCAGCAGCCCACCGACAGGGACGAACTATGGCTACACCTTC. This translates into CASSPPTGTNYGYTF. The rearrangement links TRBV14 to TRBJ1-2; TRBD1 matches at 7 bases. The length of the CDR3 is 15 residues. CDR1 is SGHDN and CDR2 is FVKESK in the germline V gene. V was clipped by 4 bases and J by 2 bases; unmatched bases: 7.

DNA for the CDR3: TGTGCCAGCAGTGATACAGGGGTGGGTGAAAAACTGTTTTTT. Its translation: CASSDTGVGEKLFF. The chain recombines TRBV2 with TRBJ1-4; 7 nucleotides match TRBD1. Germline assignment: CDR1 SNHLY and CDR2 FYNNEI. J lost 7 bases, V lost 3 bases, and 5 bases had no gene match. The CDR3 runs to 14 residues.

The chain carries TRBV9 and TRBJ1-6; 9 bases agree with TRBD1. V shed 5 bases and J 5 bases; nucleotides not matched to a gene: 2. The CDR3 has 14 residues. Germline CDR1 reads SGDLS; CDR2 reads YYNGEE. The CDR3 region has the DNA TGTGCCAGCAGTCGGACAGGGGATAATTCACCCCTCCACTTT. Translating gives CASSRTGDNSPLHF.